Below are 14 T cell receptor beta chains sequenced from a single sample in a study of blood T cell repertoires in COVID-19. Using immunoSEQ multiplex PCR, the repertoire was profiled, and TCRdb retains in-frame clones only, with some absent. Of 220,000 or so clones in the sample, 70% to 85% were seen once. Sequenced: PBMCs or T cells enriched from blood (not recorded which). The receptor set was obtained from a woman aged 55-69 years who had recovered from COVID-19.

The chain couples TRBV19 to TRBJ1-2; TRBD1 matches 7 bases. Trimming took 4 bases from V and 1 from J; bases not matched to a gene: 3. From germline, CDR1 is LNHDA and CDR2 SQIVND (reference sequence). This CDR3 spans 14 amino acids. CDR3 in DNA: TGTGCCAGTAGTAGGGACAGCCTTAACTATGGCTACACCTTC. Translating it yields CASSRDSLNYGYTF.

The sample holds one count of this clone. This sequence joins TRBV7-8 and TRBJ2-7; maybe TRBD2 (7 bases). The CDR3 is 15 residues long. Germline lookup yields CDR1 SGHVS and CDR2 FQNEAQ. Trimming removed 0 bases at V and 2 bases at J, with 11 bases between. CDR3 region: CASSLASGGAYEQYF. The CDR3 bases are TGTGCCAGCAGCTTAGCTTCGGGGGGCGCCTACGAGCAGTACTTC.

V and J are TRBV30 and TRBJ1-6; D is possibly TRBD1 (5 bases). Trimming pared 1 base from V and 6 bases from J, leaving 13 bases between. Germline CDR1 and CDR2: GTSNPN and SVGIG (reference sequence). There are 15 residues in the CDR3. The CDR3 coding sequence is TGTGCCTGGAGTGACAGGAACCCTCGTAATTCACCCCTCCACTTT. Protein: CAWSDRNPRNSPLHF.

This clone occurred once. V is TRBV4-3 and J is TRBJ1-2; 9 bases align to TRBD1. CDR3 length: 14 amino acids. After removal of 3 bases from V and 8 bases from J, the junction contained 7 bases not matched to a gene. CDR1 is LGHNA and CDR2 is YSLEER in the germline V gene. CDR3 protein: CASSQGPTGGGYTF. CDR3 DNA sequence: TGCGCCAGCAGCCAGGGACCGACAGGGGGAGGCTACACCTTC.

V and J are TRBV27 and TRBJ2-7; 10 bases line up with TRBD1. The CDR3 spans 15 residues. In germline, CDR1 is MNHEY, CDR2 SMNVEV (reference sequence). The V segment lost 4 bases and the J segment 2 bases; nucleotides outside the gene matches: 5. CDR3 bases: TGTGCCAGCAGTTCCCGGACAGGGGGTCCCTACGAGCAGTACTTC. Translated: CASSSRTGGPYEQYF.

The chain combines TRBV6-6 with TRBJ1-2, with TRBD1 matching 11 bases. The CDR3 extends over 16 amino acids. Germline assignment: CDR1 MNHNY and CDR2 SVGAGI (reference sequence). Trimming took 4 bases from V and 2 from J; bases not matched to a gene: 6. The CDR3: CASSSPGQGGNYGYTF. The CDR3 nucleotides read TGTGCCAGCAGTTCGCCGGGACAGGGGGGGAACTATGGCTACACCTTC.

This clone was seen more than once but under ten times. The gene calls are TRBV7-8 and TRBJ2-1; the match to TRBD2 covers 14 bases. V was clipped by 0 bases and J by 1 base; unmatched bases: 5. The CDR3 extends over 19 amino acids. CDR1 and CDR2 from the germline V gene are SGHVS and FQNEAQ. CDR3 residues: CASSLARGLAGGSYNEQFF. In DNA, the CDR3 is TGTGCCAGCAGCTTAGCCCGCGGACTAGCGGGGGGATCCTACAATGAGCAGTTCTTC.

This chain joins TRBV7-6 and TRBJ2-3, with 10 bases aligning to TRBD2. V lost 1 base to trimming and J lost 4 bases; unmatched junction nucleotides: 8. The CDR3 has 17 residues. Looked up from germline, CDR1 is SGHVS and CDR2 is FNYEAQ. DNA of the CDR3: TGTGCCAGCAGCTTAGACCCCCAGCGGGGGGGCGCAGATACGCAGTATTTT. Translated: CASSLDPQRGGADTQYF.

The chain joins TRBV6-5 to TRBJ1-3; D call uncertain. The CDR3 totals 16 residues. Trimming pared 2 bases from V and 0 bases from J, leaving 11 bases between. Germline-derived CDR1 and CDR2 are MNHEY and SVGAGI. The CDR3 region is CASSYEAQSSGNTIYF. Written as DNA, the CDR3 is TGTGCCAGCAGTTACGAGGCTCAGAGCTCTGGAAACACCATATATTTT.

The chain is built from TRBV19 and TRBJ1-1; 7 bases fit TRBD1. The CDR3 is 14 amino acids. The ends lost 5 bases at V and 1 base at J; junction bases unmatched: 4. Germline V CDR1 and CDR2: LNHDA, SQIVND (reference sequence). The CDR3 is CASSPWTGNTEAFF. The CDR3 region has the DNA TGTGCCAGTAGTCCCTGGACAGGGAACACTGAAGCTTTCTTT.

The chain combines TRBV6-1 with TRBJ2-1; possible D gene TRBD1, 6 bases. The CDR3 length is 17 residues. With 1 base removed from V and 3 bases from J, the gap between germline ends came to 16 bases. In germline, CDR1 is MNHNS, CDR2 SASEGT. CDR3 bases: TGTGCCAGCAGTGAAGATGGGGGCGCGGAAGGCTACAATGAGCAGTTCTTC. Amino acids: CASSEDGGAEGYNEQFF.

Here the CDR3 DNA reads TGTGCCAGCAGCGTCGGACAGGGCCTCTATGGCTACACCTTC. It is translated as CASSVGQGLYGYTF. V usage is TRBV13 and J usage is TRBJ1-2, with 8 bases that match TRBD1. After removal of 5 bases from V and 4 bases from J, the junction contained 6 bases not matched to a gene. Germline V lookup: CDR1 PRHDT, CDR2 FYEKMQ (reference sequence). The CDR3 runs to 14 residues.

This chain connects TRBV27 to TRBJ2-3, with 9 bases matching TRBD1. The CDR3 totals 17 residues. Germline-derived CDR1 and CDR2 are MNHEY and SMNVEV (reference sequence). J lost 1 base, V lost 1 base, and 6 bases had no gene match. The CDR3 loop reads CASSLFGRTGGTDTQYF. The DNA of the CDR3 is TGTGCCAGCAGTTTATTTGGTAGGACAGGGGGCACAGATACGCAGTATTTT.

The rearrangement links TRBV11-2 to TRBJ2-2; tentative D call: TRBD2 (5 bases). Germline values: CDR1 SGHAT, CDR2 FQNNGV. This CDR3 is built from 15 residues. The V end lost 3 bases, the J end lost 0 bases, and 8 bases lay between the germline ends. The CDR3 reads CASSFAGPNTGELFF. Here the CDR3 DNA reads TGTGCCAGCAGCTTCGCGGGCCCGAACACCGGGGAGCTGTTTTTT.